A single sample is the source of the 22 T cell receptor beta chains below, sequenced in a study of beta chain features in type 1 diabetes. As every portion of the isolated RNA was reverse transcribed, the sequencing read expressed TCRB transcripts. Profiling relied on immunoSEQ multiplex PCR, and the TCRdb table lists in-frame clones only, not all of them. This repertoire shows some 120,000 clones, 17% found once; its top ten account for 2.6%. Which antigens these TCRs recognize remains unknown. Findings and limits, study-wide: There was a moderate but significant shortening of TCRB CDR3s in all four CD4+ subsets of Type 1 diabetes patients.

The material sequenced was central memory CD4+ T cells from blood. The receptors here all came from a man aged 18 to 29 with type 1 diabetes.

The chain links TRBV30 to TRBJ1-4; 7 nucleotides agree with TRBD1. Germline V gene lookup returns CDR1 GTSNPN and CDR2 SVGIG (reference sequence). V lost 3 bases, J lost 7 bases, and 11 bases stayed unmatched. The CDR3 runs 15 residues. CDR3: CAWSPLGRGSEKLFF. In DNA form, the CDR3 reads TGTGCCTGGAGCCCCCTGGGCAGGGGGAGTGAAAAACTGTTTTTT.

The genes are TRBV7-2 and TRBJ2-1; 15 bases match TRBD2. V shed 5 bases, J shed 12 bases, and the junction held 11 bases outside the gene matches. CDR3 length: 16 residues. Germline CDR1 reads SGHTA; CDR2 reads FQGNSA. CDR3 region: CASSPGLAGGYQGQFF. The CDR3, as DNA: TGTGCCAGCAGCCCCGGACTAGCGGGGGGGTATCAAGGGCAGTTCTTC.

This rearrangement joins TRBV7-3 to TRBJ2-3; the D is unclear. The CDR3 is made up of 13 amino acids. Germline V lookup: CDR1 SGHTA, CDR2 FQGTGA. V was cut by 3 bases and J by 4 bases, with 8 bases left in between. The CDR3 loop reads CASSFFAADTQYF. The CDR3 nucleotides read TGTGCCAGCAGCTTCTTCGCGGCAGATACGCAGTATTTT.

Here the CDR3 DNA reads TGTGCCATCAGTGTGGGCAGGGACGAGACCCAGTACTTC. Residues: CAISVGRDETQYF. The chain combines TRBV10-3 with TRBJ2-5; D possibly matches TRBD1 or TRBD2 (5 bases each). V was pared by 4 bases and J by 5 bases, with 11 bases between. CDR3 length: 13 residues. The V gene's germline CDR1 is ENHRY and CDR2 SYGVKD.

This clone was seen many times. The gene calls are TRBV2 and TRBJ2-7, with 8 bases matching TRBD1. The CDR3 extends over 15 amino acids. The V gene's germline CDR1 is SNHLY and CDR2 FYNNEI. The V and J ends lost 9 bases and 0 bases, in that order; junction bases with no gene match: 10. CDR3 residues: CASMKTGVLSYEQYF. In nucleotides, the CDR3 is TGTGCCAGTATGAAGACAGGGGTCCTCTCCTACGAGCAGTACTTC.

The chain carries TRBV7-2 and TRBJ2-2; the match to TRBD1 covers 7 bases. Germline V gene lookup returns CDR1 SGHTA and CDR2 FQGNSA. The CDR3 extends over 16 amino acids. V dropped 5 bases and J dropped 1; count of bases not matched to a gene: 7. Written as DNA, the CDR3 is TGTGCCAGCAGCCGGACAGGTCCCGAGAACACCGGGGAGCTGTTTTTT. It translates to CASSRTGPENTGELFF.

This clone was observed a few times. This sequence joins TRBV7-2 and TRBJ2-1; 8 bases match TRBD1. Germline values: CDR1 SGHTA, CDR2 FQGNSA. V dropped 5 bases and J dropped 0; count of bases not matched to a gene: 6. This CDR3 has 16 residues. As DNA, the CDR3 is TGTGCCAGCAGCCAGGGGGCTTCGAGCTCCTACAATGAGCAGTTCTTC. Its translation is CASSQGASSSYNEQFF.

The chain employs TRBV2 and TRBJ1-5, with D perhaps matching TRBD1 (6 bases). This CDR3 has 13 residues. V was shortened by 3 bases and J by 7 bases, with 10 bases between the two germline ends. Per the germline V gene, CDR1 is SNHLY and CDR2 is FYNNEI. The DNA for the CDR3 is TGTGCCAGCAGTGAGGGCAGGGGACAGCCCCAGCATTTT. Residues: CASSEGRGQPQHF.

The rearrangement links TRBV4-1 to TRBJ2-1; TRBD2 matches 9 bases. Trimming took 4 bases from V and 8 from J; bases not matched to a gene: 12. CDR1 and CDR2 from the germline V gene are MGHRA and YSYEKL. This CDR3 comprises 16 residues. CDR3 DNA: TGCGCCAGCAGCCCCAGGGGTGCGGGAGGGGGCGATGAGCAGTTCTTC. Its translation: CASSPRGAGGGDEQFF.

The rearrangement uses TRBV7-2 and TRBJ1-3; D remains unclear. V lost 3 bases, J lost 9 bases, and 9 bases lay in between. Germline CDR1 SGHTA, CDR2 FQGNSA. This CDR3 has 12 amino acids. In DNA, the CDR3 is TGTGCCAGCAGCTTCCCCCGGGGCACCATATATTTT. Translation gives CASSFPRGTIYF.

This clone appeared many times. In nucleotides, the CDR3 is TGTGCCATCAGTGAGTCCCTGGACAGGCGTGAGCAGTACTTC. Encoded protein: CAISESLDRREQYF. This sequence joins TRBV10-3 and TRBJ2-7; 7 bases line up with TRBD1. The length of the CDR3 is 14 residues. CDR1 is ENHRY, CDR2 SYGVKD, per germline. The ends lost 0 bases at V and 7 bases at J; junction bases unmatched: 6.

This clone was detected only a few times. The chain has TRBV9 and TRBJ2-7; 7 bases align to TRBD1. This CDR3 comprises 16 residues. The V segment lost 4 bases and the J segment 0 bases; nucleotides outside the gene matches: 10. The germline gives CDR1 SGDLS, CDR2 YYNGEE. This CDR3 reads CASSPGRTGLSYEQYF. CDR3 sequence (DNA): TGTGCCAGCAGCCCAGGGCGGACAGGTCTCTCCTACGAGCAGTACTTC.

In this sample, this clone turned up a few times. The CDR3: CASSQDPGKAFF. The CDR3 DNA is TGCGCCAGCAGCCAAGACCCAGGGAAAGCTTTCTTT. This sequence joins TRBV4-3 and TRBJ1-1, with D maybe TRBD1 (5 bases). CDR1 LGHNA and CDR2 YSLEER come from the germline V gene. This CDR3 has 12 residues. V dropped 0 bases and J dropped 9 bases, with 8 bases sitting between them.

This clone was recorded a few times. The chain is built from TRBV30 and TRBJ2-1, with D perhaps matching TRBD1 or TRBD2 (5 bases each). Trimming shortened V by 7 bases and J by 10 bases, and 17 bases separated the two germline ends. Per the germline V gene, CDR1 is GTSNPN and CDR2 is SVGIG (reference sequence). The length of the CDR3 is 12 residues. The CDR3 sequence is CAFSGAGWEQFF. The DNA for the CDR3 is TGTGCCTTCTCCGGGGCCGGTTGGGAGCAGTTCTTC.

V gene TRBV5-1 combines with J gene TRBJ2-3; possible D gene TRBD1, 6 bases. V lost 2 bases to trimming and J lost 4 bases, with 11 bases between them. This CDR3 spans 14 amino acids. The germline CDR1 and CDR2 sequences are SGHRS and YFSETQ. CDR3 in DNA: TGCGCCAGCAGCTTCGGGCAGGGGCCAGATACGCAGTATTTT. It is translated as CASSFGQGPDTQYF.

This clone has at least ten counts. This rearrangement joins TRBV11-2 to TRBJ2-7, with D perhaps matching TRBD1 (6 bases). The CDR3 sequence is 15 residues long. The V gene lost 6 bases and the J gene lost 1 base, with 16 bases spanning the gap. CDR1 SGHAT and CDR2 FQNNGV come from the germline V gene. DNA for the CDR3: TGTGCCAGCAGGCCAAACAGGGTTTCTTCCTACGAGCAGTACTTC. Protein: CASRPNRVSSYEQYF. Looking up the rest from reference TRBV11-2 and TRBJ2-7 gives the full variable domain: EAGVAQSPRYKIIEKRQSVAFWCNPISGHATLYWYQQILGQGPKLLIQFQNNGVVDDSQLPKDRFSAERLKGVDSTLKIQPAKLEDSAVYLCASRPNRVSSYEQYFGPGTRLTVT.

The CDR3 nucleotides are TGCAGCGTTGAACCGCGGGACAGGGCCGGGGAGCTGTTTTTT. This gives the protein CSVEPRDRAGELFF. This chain joins TRBV29-1 and TRBJ2-2; 9 bases match TRBD1. This CDR3 contains 14 residues. Germline V gene lookup returns CDR1 SQVTM and CDR2 ANQGSEA. With 2 bases clipped from V and 6 bases from J, the junction kept 4 bases outside the gene matches.

This clone was seen many times. The genes are TRBV2 and TRBJ2-1; 9 bases align to TRBD1. The CDR3 loop spans 15 amino acids. Per germline, CDR1 SNHLY and CDR2 FYNNEI. V dropped 6 bases and J dropped 7; count of bases not matched to a gene: 10. The CDR3 spells CASRVLTGGRNEQFF. CDR3 in DNA: TGTGCCAGCAGGGTATTGACAGGGGGAAGGAATGAGCAGTTCTTC. Looking up the rest from reference TRBV2 and TRBJ2-1 gives the full variable domain: EPEVTQTPSHQVTQMGQEVILRCVPISNHLYFYWYRQILGQKVEFLVSFYNNEISEKSEIFDDQFSVERPDGSNFTLKIRSTKLEDSAMYFCASRVLTGGRNEQFFGPGTRLTVL.

This clone was picked up a small number of times. The CDR3 spells CASSAWTSDEQFF. The DNA of the CDR3 is TGTGCCAGCAGCGCTTGGACTAGTGATGAGCAGTTCTTC. This sequence joins TRBV7-6 and TRBJ2-1; the match to TRBD2 covers 7 bases. CDR1 and CDR2 from the germline V gene are SGHVS and FNYEAQ. The CDR3 extends over 13 amino acids. Losses at the gene ends were 5 bases for V and 8 bases for J; bases not matched to a gene: 6.

The table lists this clone with a count of one. The J gene is TRBJ2-3, the V gene TRBV7-2; 8 nucleotides line up with TRBD1. The CDR3 totals 14 residues. The ends lost 6 bases at V and 7 bases at J; junction bases unmatched: 9. Germline assignment: CDR1 SGHTA and CDR2 FQGNSA. CDR3 DNA sequence: TGTGCCAGCAGGTCAACCAGACAGGGGAATACGCAGTATTTT. Protein product: CASRSTRQGNTQYF. The variable domain in full, completed from reference TRBV7-2 and TRBJ2-3, reads GAGVSQSPSNKVTEKGKDVELRCDPISGHTALYWYRQSLGQGLEFLIYFQGNSAPDKSGLPSDRFSAERTGGSVSTLTIQRTQQEDSAVYLCASRSTRQGNTQYFGPGTRLTVL.

This clone was seen a handful of times. J is TRBJ2-4 and V is TRBV29-1; D not certain. Germline lookup yields CDR1 SQVTM and CDR2 ANQGSEA. This CDR3 contains 13 residues. V dropped 3 bases and J dropped 8 bases, with 14 bases sitting between them. In DNA form, the CDR3 reads TGCAGCGTTGACCTGGGGATTGGGGACATTCAGTACTTC. As protein: CSVDLGIGDIQYF.

The rearrangement uses TRBV15 and TRBJ1-4; 7 nucleotides match TRBD1. Trimming at V came to 0 bases and at J to 7 bases, leaving 5 bases not matched to a gene. There are 15 residues in the CDR3. CDR1 LNHNV and CDR2 YYDKDF come from the germline V gene (reference sequence). CDR3 DNA sequence: TGTGCCACCAGCAGAGAGCCAGGGGGAGGTGAAAAACTGTTTTTT. Its protein product is CATSREPGGGEKLFF.